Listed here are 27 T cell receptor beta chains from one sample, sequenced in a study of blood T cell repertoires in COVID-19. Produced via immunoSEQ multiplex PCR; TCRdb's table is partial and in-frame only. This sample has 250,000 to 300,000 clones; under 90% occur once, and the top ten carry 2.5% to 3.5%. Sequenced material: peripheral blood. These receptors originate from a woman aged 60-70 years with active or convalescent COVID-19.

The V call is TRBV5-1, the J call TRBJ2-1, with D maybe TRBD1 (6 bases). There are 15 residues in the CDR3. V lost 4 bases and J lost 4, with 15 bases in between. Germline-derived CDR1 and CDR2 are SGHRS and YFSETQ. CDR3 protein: CASSTTGTQYNEQFF. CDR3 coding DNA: TGCGCCAGCAGCACCACCGGGACACAGTACAATGAGCAGTTCTTC.

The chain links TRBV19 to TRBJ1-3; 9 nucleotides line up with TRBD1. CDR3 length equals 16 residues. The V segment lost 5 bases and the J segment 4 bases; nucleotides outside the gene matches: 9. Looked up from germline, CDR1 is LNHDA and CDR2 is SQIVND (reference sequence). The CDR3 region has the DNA TGTGCCAGTAGTCCGGGGGACAGGGCAGTCGGAAACACCATATATTTT. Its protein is CASSPGDRAVGNTIYF.

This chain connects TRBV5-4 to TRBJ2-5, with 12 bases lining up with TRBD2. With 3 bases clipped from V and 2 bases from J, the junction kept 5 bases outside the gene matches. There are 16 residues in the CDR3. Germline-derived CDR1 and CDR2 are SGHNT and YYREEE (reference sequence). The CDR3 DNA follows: TGTGCCAGCAGCTCCGGGACTAGCGGGTATCAAGAGACCCAGTACTTC. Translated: CASSSGTSGYQETQYF.

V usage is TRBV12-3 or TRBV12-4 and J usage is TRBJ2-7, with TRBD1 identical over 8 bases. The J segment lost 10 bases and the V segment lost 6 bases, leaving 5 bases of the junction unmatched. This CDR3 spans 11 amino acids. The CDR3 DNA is TGTGCCAGCAGCCAGGGGGCGCGACAGTACTTC. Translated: CASSQGARQYF.

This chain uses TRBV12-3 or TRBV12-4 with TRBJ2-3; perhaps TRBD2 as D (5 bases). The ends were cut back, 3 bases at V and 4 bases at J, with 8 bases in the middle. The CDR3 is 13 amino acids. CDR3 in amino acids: CASSFPGADTQYF. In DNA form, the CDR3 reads TGTGCCAGCAGTTTCCCCGGGGCAGATACGCAGTATTTT.

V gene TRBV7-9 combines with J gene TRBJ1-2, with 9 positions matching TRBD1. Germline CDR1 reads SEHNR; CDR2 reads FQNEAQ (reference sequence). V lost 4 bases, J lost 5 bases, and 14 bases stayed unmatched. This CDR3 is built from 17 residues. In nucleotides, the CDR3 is TGTGCCAGCAGCTCGCCTGTAGGGGGACAGGGTCTTTATGGCTACACCTTC. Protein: CASSSPVGGQGLYGYTF.

In DNA, the CDR3 is TGCGCCAGCAGCTCCACAGGGGGCCGTAACACCGGGGAGCTGTTTTTT. This encodes CASSSTGGRNTGELFF. The J gene is TRBJ2-2, the V gene TRBV5-1; 9 positions match TRBD1. This CDR3 has 16 amino acids. The V segment lost 3 bases and the J segment 2 bases; nucleotides outside the gene matches: 5. Germline CDR1 reads SGHRS; CDR2 reads YFSETQ.

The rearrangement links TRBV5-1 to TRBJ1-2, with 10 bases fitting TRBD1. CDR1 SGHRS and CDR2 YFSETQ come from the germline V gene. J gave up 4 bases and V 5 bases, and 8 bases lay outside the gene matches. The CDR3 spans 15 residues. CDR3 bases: TGCGCCAGCAGTGTTACCGGGACAGGGGCCTATGGCTACACCTTC. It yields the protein CASSVTGTGAYGYTF.

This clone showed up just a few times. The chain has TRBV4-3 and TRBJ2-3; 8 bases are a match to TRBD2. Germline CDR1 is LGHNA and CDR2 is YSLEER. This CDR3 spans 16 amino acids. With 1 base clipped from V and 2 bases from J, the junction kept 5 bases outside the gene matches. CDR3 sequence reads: CASSQVGRGDTDTQYF. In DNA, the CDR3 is TGCGCCAGCAGCCAAGTGGGGCGGGGGGACACAGATACGCAGTATTTT.

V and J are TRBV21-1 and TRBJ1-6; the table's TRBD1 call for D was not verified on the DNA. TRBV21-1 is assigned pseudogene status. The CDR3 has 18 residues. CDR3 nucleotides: TGTGCCAGCGGGGGGGACAGGGGTGGTCCTTTATATAATTCACCCCTCCACTTT. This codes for CASGGDRGGPLYNSPLHF.

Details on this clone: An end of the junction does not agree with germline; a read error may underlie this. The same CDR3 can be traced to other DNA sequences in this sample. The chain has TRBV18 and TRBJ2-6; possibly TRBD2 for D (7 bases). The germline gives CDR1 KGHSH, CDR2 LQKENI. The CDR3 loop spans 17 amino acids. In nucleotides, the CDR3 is TGTGCCAGCTCAGAAGCCGGGGGGCGCGCTGGGGCCAACGTCCTAACTTTC. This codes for CASSEAGGRAGANVLTF. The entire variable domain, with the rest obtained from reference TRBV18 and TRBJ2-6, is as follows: NAGVMQNPRHLVRRRGQEARLRCSPMKGHSHVYWYRQLPEEGLKFMVYLQKENIIDESGMPKERFSAEFPKEGPSILRIQQVVRGDSAAYFCASSEAGGRAGANVLTFGAGSRLTVL.

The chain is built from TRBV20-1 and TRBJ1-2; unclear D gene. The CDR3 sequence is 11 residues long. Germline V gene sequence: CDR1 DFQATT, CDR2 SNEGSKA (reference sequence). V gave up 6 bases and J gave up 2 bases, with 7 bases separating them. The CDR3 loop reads CSAIRNYGYTF. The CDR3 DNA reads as TGCAGTGCGATCCGGAACTATGGCTACACCTTC.

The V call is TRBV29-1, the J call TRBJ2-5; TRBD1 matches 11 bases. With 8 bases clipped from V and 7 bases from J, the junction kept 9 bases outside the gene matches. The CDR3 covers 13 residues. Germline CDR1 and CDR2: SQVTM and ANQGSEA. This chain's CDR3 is CSSGQGAPGTQYF. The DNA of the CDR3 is TGCAGCTCCGGACAGGGGGCGCCGGGGACCCAGTACTTC.

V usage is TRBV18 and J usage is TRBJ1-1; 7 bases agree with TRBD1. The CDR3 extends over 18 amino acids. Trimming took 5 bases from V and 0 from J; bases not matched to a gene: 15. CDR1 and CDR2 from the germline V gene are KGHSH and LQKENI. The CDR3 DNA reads TGTGCCAGCTCAGCTCCGGGACAGTTTTATTTTTTGAACACTGAAGCTTTCTTT. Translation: CASSAPGQFYFLNTEAFF.

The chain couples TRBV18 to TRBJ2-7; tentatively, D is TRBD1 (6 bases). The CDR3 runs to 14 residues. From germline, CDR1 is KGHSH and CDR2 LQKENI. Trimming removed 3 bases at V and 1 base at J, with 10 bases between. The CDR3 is CASSPDRMSYEQYF. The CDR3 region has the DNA TGTGCCAGCTCACCCGACAGGATGTCCTACGAGCAGTACTTC.

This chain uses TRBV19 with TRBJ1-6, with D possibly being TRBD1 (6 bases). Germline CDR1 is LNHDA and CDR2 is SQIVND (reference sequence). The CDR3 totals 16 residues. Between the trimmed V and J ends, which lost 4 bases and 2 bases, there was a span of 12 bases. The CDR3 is CASSKTGQAYNSPLHF. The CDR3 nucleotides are TGTGCCAGTAGTAAGACAGGCCAGGCCTATAATTCACCCCTCCACTTT.

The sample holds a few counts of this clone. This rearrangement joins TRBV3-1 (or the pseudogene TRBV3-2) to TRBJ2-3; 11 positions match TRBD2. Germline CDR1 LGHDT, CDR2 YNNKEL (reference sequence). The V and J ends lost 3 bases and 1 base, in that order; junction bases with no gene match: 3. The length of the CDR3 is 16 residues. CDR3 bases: TGTGCCAGCAGCCACCTGGGACTAGCGGGCACAGATACGCAGTATTTT. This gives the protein CASSHLGLAGTDTQYF.

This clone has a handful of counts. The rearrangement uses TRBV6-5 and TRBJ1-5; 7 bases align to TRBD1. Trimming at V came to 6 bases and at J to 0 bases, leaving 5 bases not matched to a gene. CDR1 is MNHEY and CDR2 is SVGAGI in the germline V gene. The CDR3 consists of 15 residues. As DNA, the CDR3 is TGTGCCAGCAGCCAGGGGGGACCTAGCAATCAGCCCCAGCATTTT. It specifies CASSQGGPSNQPQHF.

CDR3 loop: CASSIRITGGYTF. The CDR3 DNA reads as TGTGCCAGTAGTATCAGGATAACAGGTGGCTACACCTTC. V and J are TRBV19 and TRBJ1-2; tentative D call: TRBD1 (5 bases). V dropped 3 bases and J dropped 7 bases, with 12 bases sitting between them. The CDR3 sequence is 13 residues long. Germline V gene lookup returns CDR1 LNHDA and CDR2 SQIVND (reference sequence).

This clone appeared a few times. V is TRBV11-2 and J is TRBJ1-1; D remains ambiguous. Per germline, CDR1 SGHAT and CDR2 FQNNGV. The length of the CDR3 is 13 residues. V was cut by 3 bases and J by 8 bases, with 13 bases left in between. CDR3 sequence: CASSFNPRVEAFF. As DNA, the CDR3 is TGTGCCAGCAGCTTTAACCCCCGGGTAGAAGCTTTCTTT.

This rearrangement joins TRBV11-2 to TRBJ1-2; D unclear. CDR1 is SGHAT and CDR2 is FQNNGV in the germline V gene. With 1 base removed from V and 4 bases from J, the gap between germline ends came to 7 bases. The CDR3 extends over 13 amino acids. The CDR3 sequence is CASSLGQIYGYTF. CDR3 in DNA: TGTGCCAGCAGCTTAGGGCAGATCTATGGCTACACCTTC. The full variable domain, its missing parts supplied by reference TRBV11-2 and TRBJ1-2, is EAGVAQSPRYKIIEKRQSVAFWCNPISGHATLYWYQQILGQGPKLLIQFQNNGVVDDSQLPKDRFSAERLKGVDSTLKIQPAKLEDSAVYLCASSLGQIYGYTFGSGTRLTVV.

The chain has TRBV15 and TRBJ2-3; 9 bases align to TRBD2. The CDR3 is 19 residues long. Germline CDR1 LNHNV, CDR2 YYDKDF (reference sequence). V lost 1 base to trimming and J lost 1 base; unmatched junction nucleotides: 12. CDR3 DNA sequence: TGTGCCACCAGCAGAGTAGGTTCTGGAATAGCGGGGGGCACAGATACGCAGTATTTT. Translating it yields CATSRVGSGIAGGTDTQYF.

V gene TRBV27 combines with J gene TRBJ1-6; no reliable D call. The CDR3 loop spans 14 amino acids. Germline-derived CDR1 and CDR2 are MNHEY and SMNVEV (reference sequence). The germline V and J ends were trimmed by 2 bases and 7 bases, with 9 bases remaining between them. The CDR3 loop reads CASSLEQVNSPLHF. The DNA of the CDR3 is TGTGCCAGCAGTTTAGAGCAGGTGAATTCACCCCTCCACTTT.

DNA for the CDR3: TGCGCCAGCAGCATAAGACAGGACACTGAAGCTTTCTTT. Translated, it gives CASSIRQDTEAFF. The chain couples TRBV5-1 to TRBJ1-1; weak D call: TRBD1 (6 bases). V was trimmed by 4 bases and J by 3 bases, leaving 10 bases between them. CDR1 and CDR2 (germline): SGHRS, YFSETQ. There are 13 residues in the CDR3.

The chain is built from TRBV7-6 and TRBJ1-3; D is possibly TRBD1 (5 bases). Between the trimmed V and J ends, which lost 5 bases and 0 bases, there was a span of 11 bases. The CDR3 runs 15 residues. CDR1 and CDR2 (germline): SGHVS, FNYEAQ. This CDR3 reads CASSATGYSGNTIYF. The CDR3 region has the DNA TGTGCCAGCAGCGCCACAGGCTACTCTGGAAACACCATATATTTT. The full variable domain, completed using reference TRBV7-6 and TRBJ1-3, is GAGVSQSPRYKVTKRGQDVALRCDPISGHVSLYWYRQALGQGPEFLTYFNYEAQQDKSGLPNDRFSAERPEGSISTLTIQRTEQRDSAMYRCASSATGYSGNTIYFGEGSWLTVV.

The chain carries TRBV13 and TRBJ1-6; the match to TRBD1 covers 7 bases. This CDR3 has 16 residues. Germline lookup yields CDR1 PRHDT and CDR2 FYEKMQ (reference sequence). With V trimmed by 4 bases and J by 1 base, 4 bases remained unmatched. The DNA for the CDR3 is TGTGCCAGCAGCTACGCAGGGGGATCCTATAATTCACCCCTCCACTTT. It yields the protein CASSYAGGSYNSPLHF. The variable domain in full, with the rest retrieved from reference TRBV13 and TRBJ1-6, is AAGVIQSPRHLIKEKRETATLKCYPIPRHDTVYWYQQGPGQDPQFLISFYEKMQSDKGSIPDRFSAQQFSDYHSELNMSSLELGDSALYFCASSYAGGSYNSPLHFGNGTRLTVT.

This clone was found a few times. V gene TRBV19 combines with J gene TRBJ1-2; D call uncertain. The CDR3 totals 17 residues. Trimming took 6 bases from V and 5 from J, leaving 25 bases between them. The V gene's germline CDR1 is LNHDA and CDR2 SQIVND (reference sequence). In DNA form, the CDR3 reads TGTGCCAGTAGCGATTCGACCCGGGTGAAACGGAGATATGGCTACACCTTC. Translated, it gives CASSDSTRVKRRYGYTF.